This entry concerns a single T cell receptor (beta chain). No antigen is known for it. Germline CDR1 is SNHLY and CDR2 is FYNNEI. The CDR3 consists of 13 residues. Trimming left V 6 bases short and J 2 bases short, with 10 bases between. This sample was taken from a study of cytomegalovirus exposure and HLA in healthy donors. Broader study findings: Association of a missense DCLRE1C variant with TCR beta V- and J-gene trimming was reported in a later analysis. Segments of the TCR beta V type were, in most cases, productive about 90% or about 30% of the time in an earlier analysis.

Samples came from healthy bone marrow donors. With 60 Vbeta and 13 Jbeta primers, the PCR was carried out. Method: immunoSEQ multiplex PCR; TCRdb's copy keeps in-frame clones and lacks some. Of 180,000 or so clones listed, roughly 72% are singletons. J is TRBJ2-5 and V is TRBV2; D gene uncertain. The origin of this receptor is a woman in her twenties or thirties in good health and CMV-seropositive. The specimen sequenced was PBMCs. The CDR3 DNA follows: TGTGCCAGCAGGCGGAGTGATCAAGAGACCCAGTACTTC. Its translation: CASRRSDQETQYF.